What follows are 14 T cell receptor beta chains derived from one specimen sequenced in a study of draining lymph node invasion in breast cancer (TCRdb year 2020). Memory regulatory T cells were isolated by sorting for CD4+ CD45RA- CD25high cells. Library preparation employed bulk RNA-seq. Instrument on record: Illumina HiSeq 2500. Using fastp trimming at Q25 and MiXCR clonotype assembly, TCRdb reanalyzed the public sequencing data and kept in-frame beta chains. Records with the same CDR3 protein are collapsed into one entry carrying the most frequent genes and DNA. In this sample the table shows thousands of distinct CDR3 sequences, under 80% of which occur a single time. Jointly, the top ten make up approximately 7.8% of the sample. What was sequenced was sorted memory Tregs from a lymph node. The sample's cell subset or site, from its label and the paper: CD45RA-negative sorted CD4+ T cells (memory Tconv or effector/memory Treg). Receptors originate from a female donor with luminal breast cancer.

The CDR3 DNA reads TGTGCCAGCTCACCACGGGGGCCCCCCTACGAGCAGTACTTC. The encoded protein is CASSPRGPPYEQYF. The chain carries TRBV18 and TRBJ2-7, with D perhaps matching TRBD1 (6 bases). CDR1 and CDR2 from the germline V gene are KGHSH and LQKENI. Trimming took off 1 base at V and 2 bases at J, with 9 bases between the two ends. This CDR3 is built from 14 residues.

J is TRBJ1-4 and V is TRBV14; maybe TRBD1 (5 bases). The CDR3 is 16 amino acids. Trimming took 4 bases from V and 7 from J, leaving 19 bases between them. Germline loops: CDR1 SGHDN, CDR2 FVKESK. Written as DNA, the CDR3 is TGTGCCAGCAGCCCTCGAGCGGTCGGGGGAGGTGAAAAACTGTTTTTT. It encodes CASSPRAVGGGEKLFF.

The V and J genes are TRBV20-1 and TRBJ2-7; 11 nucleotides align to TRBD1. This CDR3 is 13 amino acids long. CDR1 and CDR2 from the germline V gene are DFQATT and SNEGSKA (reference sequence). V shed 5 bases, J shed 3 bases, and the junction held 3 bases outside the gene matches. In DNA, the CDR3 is TGCAGTGCTGCCGGGACAGGGGGCTACGAGCAGTACTTC. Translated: CSAAGTGGYEQYF.

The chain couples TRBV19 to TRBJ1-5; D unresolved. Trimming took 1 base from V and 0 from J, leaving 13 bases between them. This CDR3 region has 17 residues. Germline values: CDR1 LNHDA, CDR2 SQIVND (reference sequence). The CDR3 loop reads CASSIGTVTYSNQPQHF. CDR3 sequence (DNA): TGTGCCAGTAGTATAGGGACGGTAACCTATAGCAATCAGCCCCAGCATTTT.

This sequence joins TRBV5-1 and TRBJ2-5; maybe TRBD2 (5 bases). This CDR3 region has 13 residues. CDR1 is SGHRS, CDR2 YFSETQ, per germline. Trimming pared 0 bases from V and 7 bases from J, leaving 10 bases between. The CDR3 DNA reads TGCGCCAGCAGCTTGGGGACTCGGGGGACCCAGTACTTC. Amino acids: CASSLGTRGTQYF.

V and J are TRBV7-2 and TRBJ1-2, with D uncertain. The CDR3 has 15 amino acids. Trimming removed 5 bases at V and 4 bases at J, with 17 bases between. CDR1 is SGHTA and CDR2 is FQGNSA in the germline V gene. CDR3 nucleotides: TGTGCCAGCAGCCCCGGGCGGGTACTAGGCTATGGCTACACCTTC. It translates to CASSPGRVLGYGYTF.

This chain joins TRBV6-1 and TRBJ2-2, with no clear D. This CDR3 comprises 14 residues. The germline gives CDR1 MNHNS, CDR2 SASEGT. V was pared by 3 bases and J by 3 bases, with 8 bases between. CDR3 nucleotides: TGTGCCAGCAGTGAGGAAGGCGACACCGGGGAGCTGTTTTTT. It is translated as CASSEEGDTGELFF.

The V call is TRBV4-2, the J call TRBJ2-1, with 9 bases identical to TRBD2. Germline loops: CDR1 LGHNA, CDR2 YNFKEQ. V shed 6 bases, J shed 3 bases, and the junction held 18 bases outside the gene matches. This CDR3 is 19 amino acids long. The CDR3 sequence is CASREAIAGDPRSYNEQFF. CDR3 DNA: TGTGCCAGCAGAGAAGCGATAGCGGGGGACCCTAGGAGCTACAATGAGCAGTTCTTC.

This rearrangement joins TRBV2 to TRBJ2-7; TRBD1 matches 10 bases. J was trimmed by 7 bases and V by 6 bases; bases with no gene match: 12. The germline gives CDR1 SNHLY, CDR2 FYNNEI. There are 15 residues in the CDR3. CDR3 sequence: CASRSPGQGLREQYF. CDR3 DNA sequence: TGTGCCAGCAGATCTCCGGGACAGGGGTTGAGAGAGCAGTACTTC.

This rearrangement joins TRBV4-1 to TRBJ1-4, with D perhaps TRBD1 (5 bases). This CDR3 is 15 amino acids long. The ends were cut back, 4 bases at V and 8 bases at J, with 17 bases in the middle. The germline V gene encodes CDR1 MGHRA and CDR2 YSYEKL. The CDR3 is CASSRGSREGEKLFF. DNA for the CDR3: TGCGCCAGCAGCCGTGGGTCCCGGGAGGGGGAAAAACTGTTTTTT.

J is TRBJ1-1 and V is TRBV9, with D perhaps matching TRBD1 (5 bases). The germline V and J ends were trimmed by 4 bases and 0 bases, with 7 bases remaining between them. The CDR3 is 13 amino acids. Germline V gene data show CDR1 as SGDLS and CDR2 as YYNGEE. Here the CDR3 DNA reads TGTGCCAGCAGCCGGGACGTGAACACTGAAGCTTTCTTT. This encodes CASSRDVNTEAFF.

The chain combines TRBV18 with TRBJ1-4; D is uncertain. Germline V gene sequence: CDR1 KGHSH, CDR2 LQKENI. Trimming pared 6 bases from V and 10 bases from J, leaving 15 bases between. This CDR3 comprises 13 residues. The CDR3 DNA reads TGTGCCAGCTCGCACGGGCCGGAGAGAAAACTGTTTTTT. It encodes CASSHGPERKLFF.

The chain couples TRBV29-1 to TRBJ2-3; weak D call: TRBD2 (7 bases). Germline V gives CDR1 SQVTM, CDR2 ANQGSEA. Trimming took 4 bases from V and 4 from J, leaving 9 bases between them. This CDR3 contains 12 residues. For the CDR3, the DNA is TGCAGCGTTGTAGGGGGGGCAGATACGCAGTATTTT. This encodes CSVVGGADTQYF.

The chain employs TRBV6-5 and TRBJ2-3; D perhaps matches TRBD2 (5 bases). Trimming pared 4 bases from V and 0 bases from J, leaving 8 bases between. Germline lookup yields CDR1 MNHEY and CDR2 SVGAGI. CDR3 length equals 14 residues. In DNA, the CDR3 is TGTGCCAGCAGTTCCGACTATAGCACAGATACGCAGTATTTT. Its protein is CASSSDYSTDTQYF.